What follows are 5 T cell receptor beta chains derived from one specimen sequenced in a study of Ad26.COV2.S vaccination and SARS-CoV-2 variants. The repertoire was sequenced with immunoSEQ multiplex PCR; TCRdb's copy has only in-frame clones and lacks some. The repertoire holds 410,000 or so clones, with approximately 92% as singletons. Treatment noted: roughly 20 received Ad26.COV2.S at low or high dose, single or two shots; 5 received placebo; per-sample allocation not given. Samples analyzed were those drawn on day 63 after the first vaccine or placebo injection. This specimen consisted of peripheral blood, obtained in a trial of Ad26.COV2.S vaccine versus placebo. The receptors come from a person between 18 and 59 years old who received the Ad26.COV2.S COVID-19 vaccine or a placebo.

This chain links TRBV3-1 (or the pseudogene TRBV3-2) with TRBJ2-7; 7 positions match TRBD1. The junction had 11 bases not matched to a gene; V was cut back by 2 bases and J by 4 bases. Per germline, CDR1 LGHDT and CDR2 YNNKEL (reference sequence). CDR3 size: 16 residues. The CDR3 DNA sequence: TGTGCCAGCAGCCAATCCCCCGGGACAGAGTTGTACGAGCAGTACTTC. Encoded protein: CASSQSPGTELYEQYF.

This clone has only one observation. V is TRBV7-6 and J is TRBJ2-7; 9 nucleotides line up with TRBD2. Germline V gene sequence: CDR1 SGHVS, CDR2 FNYEAQ. The trim removed 1 base at V and 1 base at J, leaving 11 bases unmatched. The CDR3 has 18 amino acids. This chain's CDR3 is CASSLGAGGPSLSYEQYF. CDR3 bases: TGTGCCAGCAGCTTAGGCGCGGGAGGGCCCTCACTTTCCTACGAGCAGTACTTC.

This chain joins TRBV6-2 or TRBV6-3 and TRBJ1-1; 8 bases line up with TRBD1. The V gene end was trimmed by 5 bases and the J gene end by 4 bases; junction bases not matched to a gene: 6. Germline V lookup: CDR1 MNHEY, CDR2 SVGEGT. The CDR3 has 14 residues. The CDR3 reads CASSLTGGSTEAFF. The CDR3 DNA is TGTGCCAGCAGTCTAACAGGGGGAAGCACTGAAGCTTTCTTT.

The rearrangement joins TRBV7-2 to TRBJ1-3, with D perhaps TRBD1 (5 bases). Germline-derived CDR1 and CDR2 are SGHTA and FQGNSA. CDR3 length: 15 amino acids. Trimming pared 3 bases from V and 3 bases from J, leaving 12 bases between. CDR3 in amino acids: CASSLSGGVGNTIYF. The CDR3 coding sequence is TGTGCCAGCAGCTTGAGTGGAGGGGTTGGAAACACCATATATTTT.

The chain has TRBV5-1 and TRBJ1-1; a weak D match, TRBD1 (5 bases). This CDR3 has 15 residues. The V end was cut by 2 bases, the J end by 1 base, with 12 bases between. The germline CDR1 and CDR2 sequences are SGHRS and YFSETQ. This chain's CDR3 is CASSFGSGTNTEAFF. The CDR3 DNA sequence: TGCGCCAGCAGCTTTGGTTCCGGGACGAACACTGAAGCTTTCTTT.